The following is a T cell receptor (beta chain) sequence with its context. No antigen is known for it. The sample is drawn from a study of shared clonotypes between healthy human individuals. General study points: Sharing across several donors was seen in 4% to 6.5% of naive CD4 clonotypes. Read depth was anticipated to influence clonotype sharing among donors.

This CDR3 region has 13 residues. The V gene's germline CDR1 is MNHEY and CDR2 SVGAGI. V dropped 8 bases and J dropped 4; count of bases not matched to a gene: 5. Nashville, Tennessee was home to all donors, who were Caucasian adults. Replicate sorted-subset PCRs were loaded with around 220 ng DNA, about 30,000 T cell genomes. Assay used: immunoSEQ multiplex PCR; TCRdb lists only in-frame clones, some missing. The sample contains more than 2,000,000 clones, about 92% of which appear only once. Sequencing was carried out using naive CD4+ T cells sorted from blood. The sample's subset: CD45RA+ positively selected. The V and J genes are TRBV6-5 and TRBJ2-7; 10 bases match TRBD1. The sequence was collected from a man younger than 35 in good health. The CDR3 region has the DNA TGTGCCAGCGATGACAGGGGGCTGTACGAGCAGTACTTC. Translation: CASDDRGLYEQYF.